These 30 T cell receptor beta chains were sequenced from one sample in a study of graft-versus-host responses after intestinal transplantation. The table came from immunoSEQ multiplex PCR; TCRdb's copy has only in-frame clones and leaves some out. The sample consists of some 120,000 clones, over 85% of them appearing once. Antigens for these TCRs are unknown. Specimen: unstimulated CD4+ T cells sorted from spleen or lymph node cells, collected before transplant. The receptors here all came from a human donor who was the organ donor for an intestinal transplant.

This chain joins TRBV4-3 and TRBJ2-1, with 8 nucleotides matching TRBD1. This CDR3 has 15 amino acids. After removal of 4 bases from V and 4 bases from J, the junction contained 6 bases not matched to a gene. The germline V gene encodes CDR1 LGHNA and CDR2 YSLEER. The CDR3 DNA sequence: TGCGCCAGCAGCCCCCAGGACAGGGCATACAATGAGCAGTTCTTC. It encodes CASSPQDRAYNEQFF.

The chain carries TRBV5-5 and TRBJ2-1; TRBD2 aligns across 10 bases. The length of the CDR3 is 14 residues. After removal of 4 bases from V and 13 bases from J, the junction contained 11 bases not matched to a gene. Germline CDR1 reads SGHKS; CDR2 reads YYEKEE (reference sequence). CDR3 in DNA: TGTGCCAGCAGCCCGGGACTAGCGCAAACCGTACAGTTCTTC. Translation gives CASSPGLAQTVQFF.

The CDR3 region is CASSQEAAPLHF. The CDR3 DNA reads TGTGCCAGCAGCCAGGAGGCAGCACCCCTCCACTTT. This chain connects TRBV13 to TRBJ1-6; D gene unclear. Germline lookup yields CDR1 PRHDT and CDR2 FYEKMQ (reference sequence). The length of the CDR3 is 12 residues. Trimming removed 5 bases from V and 11 bases from J, with 10 bases in between.

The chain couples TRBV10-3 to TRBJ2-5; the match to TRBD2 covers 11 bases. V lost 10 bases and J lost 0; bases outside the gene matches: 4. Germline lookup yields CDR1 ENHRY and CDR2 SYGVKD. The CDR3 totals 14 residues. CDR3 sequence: CATRLAGNQETQYF. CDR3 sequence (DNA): TGTGCCACGAGACTAGCGGGGAACCAAGAGACCCAGTACTTC.

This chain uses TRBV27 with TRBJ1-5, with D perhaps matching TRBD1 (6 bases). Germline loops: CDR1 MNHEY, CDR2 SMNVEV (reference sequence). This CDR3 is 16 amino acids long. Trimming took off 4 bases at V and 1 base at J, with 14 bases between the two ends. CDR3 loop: CASSSSQGRSNQPQHF. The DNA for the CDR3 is TGTGCCAGCAGTTCATCACAGGGTAGAAGCAATCAGCCCCAGCATTTT.

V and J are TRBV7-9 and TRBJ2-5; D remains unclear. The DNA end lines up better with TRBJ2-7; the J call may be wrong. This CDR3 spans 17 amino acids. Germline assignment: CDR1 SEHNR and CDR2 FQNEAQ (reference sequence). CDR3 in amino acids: CASSLGLGGVRSYEQYF. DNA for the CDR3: TGTGCCAGCAGCTTGGGTCTGGGTGGGGTTCGTAGCTACGAGCAGTACTTC.

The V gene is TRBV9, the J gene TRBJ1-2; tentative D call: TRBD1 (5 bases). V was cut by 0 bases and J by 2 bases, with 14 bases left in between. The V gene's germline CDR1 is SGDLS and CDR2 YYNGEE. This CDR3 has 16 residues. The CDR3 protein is CASSVDPRQSNYGYTF. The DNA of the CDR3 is TGTGCCAGCAGCGTAGACCCACGACAGTCAAACTATGGCTACACCTTC.

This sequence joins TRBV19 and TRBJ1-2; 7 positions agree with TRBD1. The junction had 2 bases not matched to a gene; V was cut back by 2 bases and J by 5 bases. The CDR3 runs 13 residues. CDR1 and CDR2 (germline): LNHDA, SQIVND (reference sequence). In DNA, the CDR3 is TGTGCCAGTAGTATAACGGGACAGTATGGCTACACCTTC. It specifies CASSITGQYGYTF.

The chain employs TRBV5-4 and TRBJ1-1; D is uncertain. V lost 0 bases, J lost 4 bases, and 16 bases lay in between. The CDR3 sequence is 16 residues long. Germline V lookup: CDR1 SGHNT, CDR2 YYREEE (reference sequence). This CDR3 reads CASSLVAGPGVTEAFF. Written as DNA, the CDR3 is TGTGCCAGCAGCTTGGTGGCGGGCCCCGGGGTCACTGAAGCTTTCTTT. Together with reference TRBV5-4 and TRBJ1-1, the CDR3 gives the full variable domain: ETGVTQSPTHLIKTRGQQVTLRCSSQSGHNTVSWYQQALGQGPQFIFQYYREEENGRGNFPPRFSGLQFPNYSSELNVNALELDDSALYLCASSLVAGPGVTEAFFGQGTRLTVV.

The CDR3 is CASSELGVGYNEQFF. The DNA of the CDR3 is TGTGCCAGCAGTGAATTAGGGGTGGGGTACAATGAGCAGTTCTTC. The genes are TRBV6-1 and TRBJ2-1, with D possibly being TRBD1 (5 bases). The V end lost 2 bases, the J end lost 4 bases, and 12 bases lay between the germline ends. The germline gives CDR1 MNHNS, CDR2 SASEGT. This CDR3 has 15 amino acids.

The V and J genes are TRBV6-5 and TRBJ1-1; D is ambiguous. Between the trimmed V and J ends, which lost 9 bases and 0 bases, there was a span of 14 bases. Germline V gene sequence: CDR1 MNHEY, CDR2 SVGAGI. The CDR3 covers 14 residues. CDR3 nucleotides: TGTGCCAGTATGAGACTCAGAATGAACACTGAAGCTTTCTTT. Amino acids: CASMRLRMNTEAFF.

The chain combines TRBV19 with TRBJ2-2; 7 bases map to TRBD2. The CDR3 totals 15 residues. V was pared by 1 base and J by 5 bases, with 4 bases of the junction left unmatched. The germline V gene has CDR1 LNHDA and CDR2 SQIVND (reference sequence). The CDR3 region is CASSIAGAGTGELFF. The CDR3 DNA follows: TGTGCCAGTAGTATAGCGGGAGCGGGAACCGGGGAGCTGTTTTTT.

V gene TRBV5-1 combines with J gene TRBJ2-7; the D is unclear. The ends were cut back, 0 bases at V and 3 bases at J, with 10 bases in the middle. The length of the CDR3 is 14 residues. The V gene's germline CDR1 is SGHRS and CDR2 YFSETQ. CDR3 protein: CASSLVSLLYEQYF. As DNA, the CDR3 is TGCGCCAGCAGCTTGGTCTCCCTACTCTACGAGCAGTACTTC.

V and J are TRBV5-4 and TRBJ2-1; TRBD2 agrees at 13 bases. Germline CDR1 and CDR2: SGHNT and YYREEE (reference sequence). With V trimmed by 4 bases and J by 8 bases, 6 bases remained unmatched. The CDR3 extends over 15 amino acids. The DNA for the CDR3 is TGTGCCAGCAGCCATCGGACTAGCGGGAGCTATGAGCAGTTCTTC. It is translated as CASSHRTSGSYEQFF.

This CDR3 is CASSLNGGIGELFF. Written as DNA, the CDR3 is TGTGCCAGCAGCTTGAACGGGGGTATCGGGGAGCTGTTTTTT. The chain has TRBV5-6 and TRBJ2-2; perhaps TRBD2 as D (6 bases). Trimming pared 1 base from V and 7 bases from J, leaving 11 bases between. Germline V CDR1 and CDR2: SGHDT, YYEEEE. The CDR3 length is 14 residues.

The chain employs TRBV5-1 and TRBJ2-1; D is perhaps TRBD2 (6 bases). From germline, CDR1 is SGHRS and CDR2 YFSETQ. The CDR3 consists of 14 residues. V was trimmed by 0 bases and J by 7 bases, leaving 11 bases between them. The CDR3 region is CASSLAVAENEQFF. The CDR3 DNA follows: TGCGCCAGCAGCTTGGCAGTAGCGGAAAATGAGCAGTTCTTC.

CDR3 protein: CASSLDGGSGANVLTF. The CDR3 bases are TGTGCCAGCAGCTTAGACGGGGGCTCTGGGGCCAACGTCCTGACTTTC. The chain employs TRBV7-3 and TRBJ2-6, with D possibly matching TRBD2 (6 bases). The CDR3 has 16 residues. V lost 2 bases, J lost 0 bases, and 8 bases lay in between. The germline CDR1 and CDR2 sequences are SGHTA and FQGTGA.

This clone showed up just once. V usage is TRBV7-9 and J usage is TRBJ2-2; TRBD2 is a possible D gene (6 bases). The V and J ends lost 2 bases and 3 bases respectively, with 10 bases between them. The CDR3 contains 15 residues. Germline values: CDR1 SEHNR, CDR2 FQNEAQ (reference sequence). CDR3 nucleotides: TGTGCCAGCAGCTTAAATAGCGGCTACACCGGGGAGCTGTTTTTT. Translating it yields CASSLNSGYTGELFF.

The CDR3 protein is CASSYSRGLCEQYF. In DNA form, the CDR3 reads TGTGCCAGCAGTTACTCGCGTGGTCTCTGCGAGCAGTACTTC. The chain couples TRBV6-6 to TRBJ2-7; D unresolved. The CDR3 is 14 amino acids. V lost 0 bases and J lost 6, with 12 bases in between. Germline V gene lookup returns CDR1 MNHNY and CDR2 SVGAGI (reference sequence).

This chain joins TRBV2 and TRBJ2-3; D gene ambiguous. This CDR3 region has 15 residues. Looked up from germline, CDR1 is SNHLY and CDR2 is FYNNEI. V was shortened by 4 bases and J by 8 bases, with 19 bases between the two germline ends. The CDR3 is CASSASLAHGITQYF. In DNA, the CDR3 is TGTGCCAGCAGTGCGAGTTTAGCCCATGGCATTACGCAGTATTTT.

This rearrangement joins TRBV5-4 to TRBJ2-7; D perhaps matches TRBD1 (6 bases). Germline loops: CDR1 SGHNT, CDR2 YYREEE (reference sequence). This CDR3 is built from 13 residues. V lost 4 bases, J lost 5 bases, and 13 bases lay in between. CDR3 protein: CASSHPDSHEQYF. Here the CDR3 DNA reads TGTGCCAGCAGCCACCCGGACAGCCACGAGCAGTACTTC.

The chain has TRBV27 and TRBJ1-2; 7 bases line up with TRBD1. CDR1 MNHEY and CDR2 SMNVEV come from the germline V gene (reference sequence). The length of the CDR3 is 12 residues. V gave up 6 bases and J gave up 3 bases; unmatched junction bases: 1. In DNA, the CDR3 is TGTGCCAGCAGGGACAGGTACTATGGCTACACCTTC. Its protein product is CASRDRYYGYTF.

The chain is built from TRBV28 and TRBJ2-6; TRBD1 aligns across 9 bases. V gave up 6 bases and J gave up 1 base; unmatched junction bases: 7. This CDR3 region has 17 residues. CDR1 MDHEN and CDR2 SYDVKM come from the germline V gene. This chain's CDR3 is CASRTGTGKSGANVLTF. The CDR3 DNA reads TGTGCCAGCAGAACCGGGACAGGGAAATCTGGGGCCAACGTCCTGACTTTC.

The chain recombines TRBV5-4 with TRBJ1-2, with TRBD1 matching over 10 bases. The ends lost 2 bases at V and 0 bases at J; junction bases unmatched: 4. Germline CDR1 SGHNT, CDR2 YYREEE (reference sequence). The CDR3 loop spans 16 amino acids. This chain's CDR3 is CASSLGDRGANYGYTF. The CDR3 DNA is TGTGCCAGCAGCTTAGGGGACAGGGGTGCTAACTATGGCTACACCTTC. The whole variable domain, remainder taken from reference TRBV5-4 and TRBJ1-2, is ETGVTQSPTHLIKTRGQQVTLRCSSQSGHNTVSWYQQALGQGPQFIFQYYREEENGRGNFPPRFSGLQFPNYSSELNVNALELDDSALYLCASSLGDRGANYGYTFGSGTRLTVV.

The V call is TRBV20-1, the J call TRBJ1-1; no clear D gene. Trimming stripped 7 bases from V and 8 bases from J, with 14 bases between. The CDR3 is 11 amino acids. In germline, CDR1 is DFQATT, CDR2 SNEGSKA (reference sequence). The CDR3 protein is CSVTEGREAFF. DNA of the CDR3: TGCAGTGTTACGGAGGGTCGCGAAGCTTTCTTT.

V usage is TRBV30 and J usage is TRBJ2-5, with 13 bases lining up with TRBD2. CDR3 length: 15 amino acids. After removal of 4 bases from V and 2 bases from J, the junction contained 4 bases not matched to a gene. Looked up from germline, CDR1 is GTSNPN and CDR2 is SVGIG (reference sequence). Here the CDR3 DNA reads TGTGCCTGGACCCAGGGACTAGCGGGACAAGAGACCCAGTACTTC. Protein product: CAWTQGLAGQETQYF.

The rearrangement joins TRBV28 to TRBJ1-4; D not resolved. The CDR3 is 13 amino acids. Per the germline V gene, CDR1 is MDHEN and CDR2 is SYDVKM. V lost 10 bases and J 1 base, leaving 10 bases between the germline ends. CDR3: CATRRGTNEKLFF. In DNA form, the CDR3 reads TGTGCCACCAGACGGGGAACTAATGAAAAACTGTTTTTT.

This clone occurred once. In DNA form, the CDR3 reads TGTGCCAGCAGCTTATTTTACCCCTCATCTGGAAACACCATATATTTT. Its protein is CASSLFYPSSGNTIYF. V gene TRBV7-6 combines with J gene TRBJ1-3; D gene unclear. Germline V gene data show CDR1 as SGHVS and CDR2 as FNYEAQ. The CDR3 is 16 residues long. V dropped 2 bases and J dropped 1 base, with 12 bases sitting between them.

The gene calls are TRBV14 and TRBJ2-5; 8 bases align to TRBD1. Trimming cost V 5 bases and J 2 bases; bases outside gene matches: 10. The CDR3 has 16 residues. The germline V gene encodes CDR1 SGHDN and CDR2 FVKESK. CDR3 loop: CASSKSDRALQETQYF. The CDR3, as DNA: TGTGCCAGCAGCAAATCGGACAGGGCGTTACAAGAGACCCAGTACTTC.

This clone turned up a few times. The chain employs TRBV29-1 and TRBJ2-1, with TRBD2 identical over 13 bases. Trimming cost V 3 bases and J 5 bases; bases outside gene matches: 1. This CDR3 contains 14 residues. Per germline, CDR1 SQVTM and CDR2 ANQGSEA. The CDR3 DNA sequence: TGCAGCGTTGATGGGACTAGCGGGGACAATGAGCAGTTCTTC. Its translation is CSVDGTSGDNEQFF.